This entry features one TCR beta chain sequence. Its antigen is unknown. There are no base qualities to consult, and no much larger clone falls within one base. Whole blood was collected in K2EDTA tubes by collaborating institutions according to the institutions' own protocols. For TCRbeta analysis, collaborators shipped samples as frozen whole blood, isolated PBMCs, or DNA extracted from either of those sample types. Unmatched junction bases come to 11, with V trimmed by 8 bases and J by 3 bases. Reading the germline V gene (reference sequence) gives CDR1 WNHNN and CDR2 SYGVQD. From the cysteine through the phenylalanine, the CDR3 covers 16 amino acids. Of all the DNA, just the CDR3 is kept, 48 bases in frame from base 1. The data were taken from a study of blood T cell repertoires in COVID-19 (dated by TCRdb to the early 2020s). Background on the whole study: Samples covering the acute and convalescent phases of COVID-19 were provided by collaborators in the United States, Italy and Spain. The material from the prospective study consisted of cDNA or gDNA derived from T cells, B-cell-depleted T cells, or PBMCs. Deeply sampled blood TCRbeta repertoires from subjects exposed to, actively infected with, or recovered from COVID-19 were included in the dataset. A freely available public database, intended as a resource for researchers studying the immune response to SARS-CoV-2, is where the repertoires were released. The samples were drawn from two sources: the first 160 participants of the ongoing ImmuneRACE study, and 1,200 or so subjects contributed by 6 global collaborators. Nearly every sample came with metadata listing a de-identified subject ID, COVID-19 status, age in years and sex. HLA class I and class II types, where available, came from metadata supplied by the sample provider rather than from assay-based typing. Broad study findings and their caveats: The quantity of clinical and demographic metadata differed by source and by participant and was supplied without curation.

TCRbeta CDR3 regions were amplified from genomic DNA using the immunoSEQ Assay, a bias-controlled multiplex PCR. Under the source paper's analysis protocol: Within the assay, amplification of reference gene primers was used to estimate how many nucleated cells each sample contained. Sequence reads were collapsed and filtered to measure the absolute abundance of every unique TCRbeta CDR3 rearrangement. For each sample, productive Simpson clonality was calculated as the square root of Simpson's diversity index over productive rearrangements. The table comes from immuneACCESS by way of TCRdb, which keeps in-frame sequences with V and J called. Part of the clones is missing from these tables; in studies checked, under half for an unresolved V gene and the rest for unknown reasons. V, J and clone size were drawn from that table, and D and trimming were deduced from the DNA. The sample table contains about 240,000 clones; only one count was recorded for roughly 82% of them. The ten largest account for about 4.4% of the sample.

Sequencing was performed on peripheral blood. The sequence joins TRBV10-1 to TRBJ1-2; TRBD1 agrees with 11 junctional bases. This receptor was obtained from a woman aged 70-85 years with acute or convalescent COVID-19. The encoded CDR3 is CASAKGQGAVDYGYTF. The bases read TGCGCCAGCGCCAAAGGACAGGGGGCAGTTGACTATGGCTACACCTTC.